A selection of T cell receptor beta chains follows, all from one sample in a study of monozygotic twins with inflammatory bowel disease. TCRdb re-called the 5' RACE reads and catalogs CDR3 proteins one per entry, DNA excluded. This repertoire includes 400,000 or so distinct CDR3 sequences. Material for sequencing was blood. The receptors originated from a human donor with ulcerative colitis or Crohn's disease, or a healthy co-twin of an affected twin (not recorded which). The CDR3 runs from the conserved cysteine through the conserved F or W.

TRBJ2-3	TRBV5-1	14	CASSSSGETDTQYF
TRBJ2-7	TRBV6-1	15	CASSPAGDPSYEQYF
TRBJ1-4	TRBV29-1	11	CSVESNEKLFF
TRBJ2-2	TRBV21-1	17	CASSKVGIAVYTGELFF
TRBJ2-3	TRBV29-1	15	CSVESRQGATDTQYF
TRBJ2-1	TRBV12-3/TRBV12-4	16	CASNPPGLAGGPEQFF
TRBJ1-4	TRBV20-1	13	CSAKRGSNEKLFF
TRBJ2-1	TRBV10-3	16	CAISVAAGLTSNEQFF
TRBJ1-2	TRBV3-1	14	CASSSTGFNYGYTF
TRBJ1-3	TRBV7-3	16	CASSPARVNSGNTIYF
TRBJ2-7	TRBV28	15	CASSFGRGGSYDQYF
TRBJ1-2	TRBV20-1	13	CSALDAQNYGYTF
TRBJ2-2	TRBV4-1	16	CASSQDRDSWTGELFF
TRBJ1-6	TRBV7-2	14	CASSPRGSNSPLHF
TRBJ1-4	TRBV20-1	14	CSARRSGANEKLFF
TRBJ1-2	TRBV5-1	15	CASSLAGSRSYGYTF
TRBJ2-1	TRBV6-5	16	CASSSQFTGSYNEQFF
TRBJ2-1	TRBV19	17	CASSRSWLRQGNGEQFF
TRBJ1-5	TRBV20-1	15	CSARETGDGNQPQHF
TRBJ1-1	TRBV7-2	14	CASSLDLASGRAFF
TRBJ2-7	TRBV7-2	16	CASSLFPTASSYEQYF
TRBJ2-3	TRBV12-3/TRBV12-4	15	CASSPSGRATDTQYF
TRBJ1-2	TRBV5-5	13	CASSPAGGWGYTF
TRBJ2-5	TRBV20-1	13	CSAPATASQTQYF
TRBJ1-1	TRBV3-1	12	CASGGLSTEAFF
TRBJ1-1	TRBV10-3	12	CAISESSAGAFF
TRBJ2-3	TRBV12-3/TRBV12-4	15	CASSQRLVGTDTQYF
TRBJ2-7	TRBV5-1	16	CASRTSLGGAAYEQYF
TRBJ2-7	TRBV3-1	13	CASSLGLASEQYF
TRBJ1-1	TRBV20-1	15	CSARDSGPTHTEAFF
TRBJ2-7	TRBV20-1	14	CSAGGTSGPNEQYF
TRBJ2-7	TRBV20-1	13	CSARDWDSYEQYF
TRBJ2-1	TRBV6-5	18	CASRRREVAGGSRGEQFF
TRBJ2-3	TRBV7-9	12	CASSLELDTQYF
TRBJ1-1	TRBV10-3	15	CAISEPSAHFTEAFF
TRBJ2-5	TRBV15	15	CATSRGPVVQETQYF
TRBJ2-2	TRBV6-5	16	CASSYYGQPNTGELFF
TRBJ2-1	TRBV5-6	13	CASTFLSGAGQFF